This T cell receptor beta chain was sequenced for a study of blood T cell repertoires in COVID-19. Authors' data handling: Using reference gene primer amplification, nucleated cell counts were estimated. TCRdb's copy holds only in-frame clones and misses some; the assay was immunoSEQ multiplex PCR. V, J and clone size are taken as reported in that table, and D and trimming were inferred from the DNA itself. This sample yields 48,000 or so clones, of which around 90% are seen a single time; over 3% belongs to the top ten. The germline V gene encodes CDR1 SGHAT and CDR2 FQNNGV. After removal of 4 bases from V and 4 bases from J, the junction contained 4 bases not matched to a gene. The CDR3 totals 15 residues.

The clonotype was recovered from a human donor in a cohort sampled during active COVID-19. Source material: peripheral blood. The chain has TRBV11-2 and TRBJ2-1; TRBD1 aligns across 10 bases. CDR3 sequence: CASSYPGQGYNEQFF. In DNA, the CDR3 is TGTGCCAGCAGCTACCCGGGACAGGGGTACAATGAGCAGTTCTTC.